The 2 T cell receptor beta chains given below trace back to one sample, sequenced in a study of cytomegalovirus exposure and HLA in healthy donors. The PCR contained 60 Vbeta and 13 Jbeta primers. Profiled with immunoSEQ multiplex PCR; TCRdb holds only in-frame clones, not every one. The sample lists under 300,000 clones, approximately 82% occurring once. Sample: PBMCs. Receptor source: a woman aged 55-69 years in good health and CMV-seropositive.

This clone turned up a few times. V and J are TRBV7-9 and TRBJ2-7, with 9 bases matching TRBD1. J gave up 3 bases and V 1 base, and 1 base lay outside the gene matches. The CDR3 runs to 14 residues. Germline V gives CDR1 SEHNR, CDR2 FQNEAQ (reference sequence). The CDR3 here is CASSLEGQGYEQYF. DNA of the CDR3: TGTGCCAGCAGCTTAGAGGGACAGGGCTACGAGCAGTACTTC.

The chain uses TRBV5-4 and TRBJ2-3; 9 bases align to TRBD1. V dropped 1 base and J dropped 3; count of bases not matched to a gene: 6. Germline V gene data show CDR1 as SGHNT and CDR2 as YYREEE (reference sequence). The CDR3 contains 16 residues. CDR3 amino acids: CASSLLSGQGTDTQYF. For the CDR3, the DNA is TGTGCCAGCAGCTTGTTATCAGGACAGGGGACAGATACGCAGTATTTT.